Listed here are 23 T cell receptor beta chains from one sample, sequenced in a study of blood T cell repertoires in COVID-19. Sequencing used immunoSEQ multiplex PCR; TCRdb keeps in-frame clones, though not all of them. The sample has around 110,000 clones; 90% are singletons. The sequenced sample consisted of peripheral blood. The receptor source for this set is a human donor with active COVID-19. The donor label of this sample is uncertain.

The rearrangement joins TRBV12-5 to TRBJ1-5; TRBD1 might be the D (5 bases). Germline V gene lookup returns CDR1 LGHNT and CDR2 FRNRAP. The V gene lost 7 bases and the J gene lost 1 base, with 17 bases spanning the gap. This CDR3 spans 16 amino acids. The CDR3 nucleotides read TGTGCTAGTGTCATAAACGGACAATTAAGCAATCAGCCCCAGCATTTT. Translated, it gives CASVINGQLSNQPQHF.

The V and J genes are TRBV6-6 and TRBJ1-4; TRBD1 matches at 8 bases. CDR3 size: 12 residues. Germline lookup yields CDR1 MNHNY and CDR2 SVGAGI (reference sequence). After removal of 5 bases from V and 7 bases from J, the junction contained 0 bases not matched to a gene. This CDR3 is CASSDRGEKLFF. The CDR3 DNA reads TGTGCCAGCAGTGACAGGGGTGAAAAACTGTTTTTT.

The V gene is TRBV27, the J gene TRBJ2-1; 15 nucleotides agree with TRBD2. The CDR3 has 16 amino acids. The germline V gene has CDR1 MNHEY and CDR2 SMNVEV (reference sequence). After removal of 2 bases from V and 14 bases from J, the junction contained 10 bases not matched to a gene. CDR3: CASSLPEGLAGGREFF. The CDR3, as DNA: TGTGCCAGCAGTTTACCGGAGGGACTAGCGGGGGGCCGGGAGTTCTTC.

The chain uses TRBV20-1 and TRBJ2-1; D is unclear. V lost 3 bases and J lost 2, with 14 bases in between. Germline CDR1 reads DFQATT; CDR2 reads SNEGSKA (reference sequence). CDR3 size: 15 residues. CDR3 protein: CSASRVQSTYNEQFF. As DNA, the CDR3 is TGCAGTGCTAGTCGGGTCCAGTCAACCTACAATGAGCAGTTCTTC.

V and J are TRBV4-1 and TRBJ2-7, with 9 positions matching TRBD1. CDR3 length: 15 amino acids. CDR1 is MGHRA and CDR2 is YSYEKL in the germline V gene. The trim removed 0 bases at V and 0 bases at J, leaving 0 bases unmatched. CDR3 nucleotides: TGCGCCAGCAGCCAAGAGGGACAGGGCTCCTACGAGCAGTACTTC. Translated, it gives CASSQEGQGSYEQYF.

The chain links TRBV27 to TRBJ2-1, with 9 bases fitting TRBD2. Germline CDR1 is MNHEY and CDR2 is SMNVEV (reference sequence). With V trimmed by 5 bases and J by 7 bases, 15 bases remained unmatched. This CDR3 is 17 amino acids long. The CDR3 nucleotides are TGTGCCAGCAGTCTCGAGGGGGGACTAGCCCTCGAAAATGAGCAGTTCTTC. Protein: CASSLEGGLALENEQFF.

This clone was recorded only once. CDR3 bases: TGTGCCAGCTCACCGGAGACAGGGGTCCCCTATGGCTACACCTTC. It codes for CASSPETGVPYGYTF. The chain has TRBV18 and TRBJ1-2; TRBD1 aligns across 8 bases. The CDR3 loop spans 15 amino acids. Germline trimming cut 3 bases from V and 4 bases from J; bases unmatched to any gene: 7. Germline V CDR1 and CDR2: KGHSH, LQKENI.

CDR3 amino acids: CASTDRTGLNSPLHF. The CDR3 DNA sequence: TGTGCCAGCACCGATCGGACAGGCCTTAATTCACCCCTCCACTTT. The chain recombines TRBV28 with TRBJ1-6; TRBD1 matches 7 bases. V was clipped by 7 bases and J by 6 bases; unmatched bases: 9. Per the germline V gene, CDR1 is MDHEN and CDR2 is SYDVKM. The CDR3 totals 15 residues.

The chain recombines TRBV6-2 or TRBV6-3 with TRBJ2-2; TRBD2 might be the D (5 bases). The CDR3 has 15 amino acids. Germline V gene data show CDR1 as MNHEY and CDR2 as SVGEGT. V was shortened by 2 bases and J by 3 bases, with 10 bases between the two germline ends. The DNA for the CDR3 is TGTGCCAGCAGTTACCGCCGAGGGCACACCGGGGAGCTGTTTTTT. Translating gives CASSYRRGHTGELFF.

The chain links TRBV10-3 to TRBJ1-6, with TRBD1 matching 9 bases. V lost 4 bases, J lost 8 bases, and 3 bases stayed unmatched. The CDR3 has 14 residues. The germline CDR1 and CDR2 sequences are ENHRY and SYGVKD. In DNA form, the CDR3 reads TGTGCCATCAGTGGCCGGGACAGGGATTCACCCCTCCACTTT. This encodes CAISGRDRDSPLHF.

The chain links TRBV24-1 to TRBJ2-7, with 8 positions matching TRBD1. The CDR3 covers 17 residues. The J segment lost 0 bases and the V segment lost 5 bases, leaving 11 bases of the junction unmatched. CDR1 KGHDR and CDR2 SFDVKD come from the germline V gene. The CDR3 DNA reads TGTGCCACCAGTGGACCAGCAGGGGGCAAGAGCTCCTACGAGCAGTACTTC. Amino acid sequence: CATSGPAGGKSSYEQYF.

This chain connects TRBV10-3 to TRBJ2-7, with D perhaps TRBD1 (5 bases). Germline V CDR1 and CDR2: ENHRY, SYGVKD. V lost 4 bases, J lost 5 bases, and 12 bases lay in between. The CDR3 consists of 13 residues. CDR3 sequence reads: CAISGDRPHEQYF. CDR3 DNA sequence: TGTGCCATCAGTGGTGACAGACCGCACGAGCAGTACTTC.

The genes are TRBV27 and TRBJ2-3; D not certain. The germline V gene has CDR1 MNHEY and CDR2 SMNVEV (reference sequence). The CDR3 runs 16 residues. The germline V and J ends were trimmed by 6 bases and 6 bases, with 22 bases remaining between them. The CDR3 sequence: CASSPRPVTTMDTQYF. In DNA form, the CDR3 reads TGTGCCAGCAGCCCCCGTCCTGTTACTACAATGGATACGCAGTATTTT.

The chain has TRBV5-4 and TRBJ1-2; tentative D call: TRBD1 (6 bases). The CDR3 totals 13 residues. Trimming shortened V by 0 bases and J by 5 bases, and 8 bases separated the two germline ends. Germline CDR1 and CDR2: SGHNT and YYREEE (reference sequence). In DNA, the CDR3 is TGTGCCAGCAGCTTGGAAGGGGGATATGGCTACACCTTC. It encodes CASSLEGGYGYTF.

V gene TRBV14 combines with J gene TRBJ2-5; 8 bases align to TRBD2. V dropped 4 bases and J dropped 2; count of bases not matched to a gene: 9. Germline V gene sequence: CDR1 SGHDN, CDR2 FVKESK. The CDR3 runs to 16 residues. The CDR3 spells CASSPGLAQNQETQYF. In DNA, the CDR3 is TGTGCCAGCAGCCCCGGACTAGCCCAAAATCAAGAGACCCAGTACTTC.

The chain uses TRBV4-2 and TRBJ1-2; 12 bases align to TRBD1. Germline loops: CDR1 LGHNA, CDR2 YNFKEQ. The ends lost 8 bases at V and 2 bases at J; junction bases unmatched: 3. The CDR3 has 14 amino acids. In nucleotides, the CDR3 is TGTGCCAGCGGGACAGGGGGCGGAAACTATGGCTACACCTTC. This codes for CASGTGGGNYGYTF.

For the CDR3, the DNA is TGTGCCAGCTCTTGGAACACCGGGGAGCTGTTTTTT. This encodes CASSWNTGELFF. The J gene is TRBJ2-2, the V gene TRBV27; D not certain. Germline values: CDR1 MNHEY, CDR2 SMNVEV (reference sequence). The CDR3 is made up of 12 amino acids. V lost 8 bases and J 1 base, leaving 5 bases between the germline ends.

This rearrangement joins TRBV27 to TRBJ2-7; tentatively, D is TRBD1 (6 bases). Trimming stripped 5 bases from V and 3 bases from J, with 11 bases between. Germline V gene sequence: CDR1 MNHEY, CDR2 SMNVEV (reference sequence). This CDR3 region has 13 residues. CDR3 protein: CASSPGAFYEQYF. The CDR3 nucleotides read TGTGCCAGCAGTCCAGGGGCCTTCTACGAGCAGTACTTC.

The table lists this clone with a few counts. V gene TRBV10-1 combines with J gene TRBJ1-5; D perhaps matches TRBD1 (5 bases). The CDR3 totals 16 residues. Germline V CDR1 and CDR2: WNHNN, SYGVQD (reference sequence). Trimming left V 1 base short and J 6 bases short, with 16 bases between. The CDR3 coding sequence is TGCGCCAGCAGTGAGTTTAGCAGGGTCGGAAGTCAGCCCCAGCATTTT. Residues: CASSEFSRVGSQPQHF.

This clone was counted between two and nine times. The gene calls are TRBV3-1 (or the pseudogene TRBV3-2) and TRBJ2-3; tentatively, D is TRBD2 (6 bases). The CDR3 is made up of 19 amino acids. The V gene's germline CDR1 is LGHDT and CDR2 YNNKEL (reference sequence). V gave up 3 bases and J gave up 0 bases, with 22 bases separating them. The CDR3 loop is CASSHMRGVTTLSTDTQYF. CDR3 nucleotides: TGTGCCAGCAGCCATATGCGGGGAGTAACAACCCTTAGCACAGATACGCAGTATTTT.

CDR3 protein: CACNGRRYGYTF. The DNA for the CDR3 is TGTGCTTGCAACGGGAGGAGGTATGGCTACACCTTC. The V gene is TRBV28, the J gene TRBJ1-2; unclear D gene. Germline V CDR1 and CDR2: MDHEN, SYDVKM. The CDR3 length is 12 residues.

The chain uses TRBV11-2 and TRBJ2-2; 9 bases fit TRBD2. Germline CDR1 is SGHAT and CDR2 is FQNNGV. The CDR3 loop spans 16 amino acids. V lost 2 bases to trimming and J lost 3 bases; unmatched junction nucleotides: 4. The CDR3 region has the DNA TGTGCCAGCAGCTTATTTGCGGGGGGGCACACCGGGGAGCTGTTTTTT. It encodes CASSLFAGGHTGELFF.

The chain recombines TRBV20-1 with TRBJ2-1; the D is unclear. This CDR3 comprises 15 residues. Per germline, CDR1 DFQATT and CDR2 SNEGSKA (reference sequence). Trimming shortened V by 3 bases and J by 6 bases, and 18 bases separated the two germline ends. This CDR3 is CSASQHSPRGNEQFF. CDR3 bases: TGCAGTGCTAGTCAACACTCCCCGAGAGGCAATGAGCAGTTCTTC.